This T cell receptor (beta chain) was identified in a study of blood T cell repertoires in COVID-19. Sequenced by immunoSEQ multiplex PCR; TCRdb stores in-frame clones only, minus some. The sample carries some 170,000 clones, approximately 87% recorded once. The sequence came from a woman in her seventies with COVID-19, enrolled during active disease. The sequenced material came from peripheral blood.

CDR3 bases: TGTGCCAGCAGCCCTCGCGTCCAAGAGACCCAGTACTTC. Protein: CASSPRVQETQYF. The chain couples TRBV11-1 to TRBJ2-5, with D uncertain. V was pared by 5 bases and J by 1 base, with 8 bases between. The CDR3 length is 13 residues. In germline, CDR1 is SGHAT, CDR2 FQDESV (reference sequence).